One sample yielded the 19 T cell receptor beta chains listed below, sequenced in a study of identical twins. MiXCR, run by TCRdb on the 5' RACE reads, gives a single entry per CDR3 protein. Among under 900,000 distinct CDR3 sequences listed, approximately 13% were seen once. These same data were also listed under a study on yellow fever vaccine responses in identical twins.

What was sequenced was PBMCs. Receptor source: a woman aged 18-29 years in good health.

The chain has TRBV5-1 and TRBJ2-3; 9 nucleotides match TRBD2. The J segment lost 6 bases and the V segment lost 0 bases, leaving 14 bases of the junction unmatched. Germline CDR1 and CDR2: SGHRS and YFSETQ. The CDR3 is 18 residues long. Here the CDR3 reads CASSLEFFSGSPSDTQYF. The CDR3 DNA is TGCGCCAGCAGCTTGGAGTTCTTTAGCGGGAGTCCAAGTGATACGCAGTATTTT.

In its sample, this clonotype was seen many times. The chain couples TRBV20-1 to TRBJ2-5, with D possibly TRBD2 on 6 matching bases. The V end was cut by 0 bases, the J end by 1 base, with 12 bases between. The CDR3 covers 15 residues. CDR1 is DFQATT and CDR2 is SNEGSKA in the germline V gene (reference sequence). As DNA, the CDR3 is TGCAGTGCTAGAGATGGGGCGGGAAGCCAAGAGACCCAGTACTTC. Amino acid sequence: CSARDGAGSQETQYF.

In its sample, this clonotype was seen many times. The chain couples TRBV3-1 to TRBJ2-2; the D gene is possibly TRBD1 (5 bases). The CDR3 extends over 14 amino acids. The V gene's germline CDR1 is LGHDT and CDR2 YNNKEL (reference sequence). Trimming took off 5 bases at V and 5 bases at J, with 12 bases between the two ends. The CDR3 region has the DNA TGTGCCAGCAGCGCAGGGTTTCCAACCGGGGAGCTGTTTTTT. Protein sequence: CASSAGFPTGELFF. The variable domain in full, with the rest retrieved from reference TRBV3-1 and TRBJ2-2, is DTAVSQTPKYLVTQMGNDKSIKCEQNLGHDTMYWYKQDSKKFLKIMFSYNNKELIINETVPNRFSPKSPDKAHLNLHINSLELGDSAVYFCASSAGFPTGELFFGEGSRLTVL.

This clonotype was observed many times. The V gene is TRBV15, the J gene TRBJ2-2, with D perhaps matching TRBD2 (5 bases). The CDR3 length is 14 residues. Trimming removed 1 base at V and 7 bases at J, with 10 bases between. Germline V CDR1 and CDR2: LNHNV, YYDKDF (reference sequence). In nucleotides, the CDR3 is TGTGCCACCAGCAGAGTCCGGGGTAGCGGGGAGCTGTTTTTT. This sequence encodes CATSRVRGSGELFF.

The V and J genes are TRBV20-1 and TRBJ2-4; 7 bases line up with TRBD1. V shed 3 bases and J 10 bases; nucleotides not matched to a gene: 6. Per germline, CDR1 DFQATT and CDR2 SNEGSKA (reference sequence). This CDR3 is 12 amino acids long. DNA of the CDR3: TGCAGTGCTAGGGTTGGGACAGTAATTCAGTACTTC. Protein product: CSARVGTVIQYF.

This clonotype was counted at least ten times. V usage is TRBV12-3 or TRBV12-4 and J usage is TRBJ1-4; D perhaps matches TRBD1 (5 bases). The germline V and J ends were trimmed by 3 bases and 5 bases, with 13 bases remaining between them. CDR3 length: 15 amino acids. The CDR3, as DNA: TGTGCCAGCAGTTTTCACGGGGCAGGGAATGAAAAACTGTTTTTT. Amino acid sequence: CASSFHGAGNEKLFF.

The chain combines TRBV3-1 with TRBJ2-7; D is ambiguous. The germline V gene encodes CDR1 LGHDT and CDR2 YNNKEL (reference sequence). This CDR3 has 12 residues. The V end was cut by 2 bases, the J end by 6 bases, with 8 bases between. DNA for the CDR3: TGTGCCAGCAGCCAACTGAAGAGCGAGCAGTACTTC. Protein sequence: CASSQLKSEQYF.

This clonotype was observed a few times. The chain joins TRBV29-1 to TRBJ2-5; 8 bases are shared with TRBD1. The germline gives CDR1 SQVTM, CDR2 ANQGSEA. The CDR3 loop spans 12 amino acids. The trim removed 8 bases at V and 3 bases at J, leaving 5 bases unmatched. The CDR3 DNA sequence: TGCAGCTACCAGGACAGGGAAGAGACCCAGTACTTC. Translation gives CSYQDREETQYF. The full variable domain, in which reference TRBV29-1 and TRBJ2-5 provide the parts outside the CDR3, is SAVISQKPSRDICQRGTSLTIQCQVDSQVTMMFWYRQQPGQSLTLIATANQGSEATYESGFVIDKFPISRPNLTFSTLTVSNMSPEDSSIYLCSYQDREETQYFGPGTRLLVL.

This clonotype was detected a few times. The genes are TRBV24-1 and TRBJ2-1, with 8 bases aligning to TRBD2. The ends lost 3 bases at V and 9 bases at J; junction bases unmatched: 6. The CDR3 totals 14 residues. CDR1 and CDR2 (germline): KGHDR, SFDVKD. CDR3 DNA: TGTGCCACCAGTGATAGGCTAGCGGGTACTGAGCAGTTCTTC. It specifies CATSDRLAGTEQFF.

The chain has TRBV6-1 and TRBJ1-6, with 7 bases lining up with TRBD1. The CDR3 runs 15 residues. Per germline, CDR1 MNHNS and CDR2 SASEGT. With 3 bases clipped from V and 8 bases from J, the junction kept 7 bases outside the gene matches. DNA for the CDR3: TGTGCCAGCAGTGAGGCGGACAGGAGGGATTCACCCCTCCACTTT. Amino acids: CASSEADRRDSPLHF.

This chain links TRBV7-9 with TRBJ2-3, with 10 positions matching TRBD2. Trimming at V came to 4 bases and at J to 5 bases, leaving 6 bases not matched to a gene. CDR3 length: 15 residues. In germline, CDR1 is SEHNR, CDR2 FQNEAQ (reference sequence). The CDR3 protein is CASSSGTSAIDTQYF. The CDR3 DNA is TGTGCCAGCAGCTCCGGGACTAGCGCAATAGATACGCAGTATTTT.

The CDR3 bases are TGTGCCAGCCTCCCAGGAGGGGGCTATGGCTACACCTTC. This encodes CASLPGGGYGYTF. The rearrangement joins TRBV6-2 or TRBV6-3 to TRBJ1-2; possible D gene TRBD1, 6 bases. Between the trimmed V and J ends, which lost 8 bases and 4 bases, there was a span of 14 bases. CDR1 MNHEY and CDR2 SVGEGT come from the germline V gene. There are 13 residues in the CDR3.

This clonotype was counted only a few times. The V call is TRBV9, the J call TRBJ2-2, with a possible D match to TRBD1 (6 bases). CDR1 is SGDLS, CDR2 YYNGEE, per germline. V was clipped by 0 bases and J by 8 bases, with 11 bases between them. This CDR3 spans 14 amino acids. The CDR3 spells CASSVVQGGGELFF. The CDR3 nucleotides read TGTGCCAGCAGCGTAGTACAGGGCGGTGGGGAGCTGTTTTTT.

Only a few counts were recorded for this clonotype. The gene calls are TRBV5-1 and TRBJ2-1; D tentatively reads TRBD1 or TRBD2 (6 bases each). Trimming left V 4 bases short and J 5 bases short, with 19 bases between. Looked up from germline, CDR1 is SGHRS and CDR2 is YFSETQ. The CDR3 contains 16 residues. This CDR3 reads CASSTEGVRLNNEQFF. DNA for the CDR3: TGCGCCAGCAGCACGGAGGGGGTCCGACTGAACAATGAGCAGTTCTTC.

V gene TRBV7-6 combines with J gene TRBJ2-3, with 9 bases lining up with TRBD2. Losses at the gene ends were 1 base for V and 6 bases for J; bases not matched to a gene: 11. This CDR3 has 17 amino acids. Germline V gene lookup returns CDR1 SGHVS and CDR2 FNYEAQ. The CDR3 DNA reads as TGTGCCAGCAGCTTAGGCCGCGGGAGGGCCAGTGGGGATACGCAGTATTTT. Its translation is CASSLGRGRASGDTQYF.

The V gene is TRBV9, the J gene TRBJ2-5; D may match TRBD1 or TRBD2 (5 bases each). The V end lost 4 bases, the J end lost 3 bases, and 16 bases lay between the germline ends. The V gene's germline CDR1 is SGDLS and CDR2 YYNGEE. CDR3 length equals 15 residues. For the CDR3, the DNA is TGTGCCAGCAGCCCAGGGACCACCCCCGAAGAGACCCAGTACTTC. This translates into CASSPGTTPEETQYF.

This chain uses TRBV5-1 with TRBJ2-7; unclear D gene. Per germline, CDR1 SGHRS and CDR2 YFSETQ. The CDR3 runs to 11 residues. V was pared by 3 bases and J by 5 bases, with 6 bases between. DNA for the CDR3: TGCGCCAGCAGCTATAACGACGAGCAGTACTTC. This encodes CASSYNDEQYF.

This chain uses TRBV5-1 with TRBJ1-6; weak D call: TRBD1 (5 bases). Between the trimmed V and J ends, which lost 0 bases and 11 bases, there was a span of 15 bases. Germline V lookup: CDR1 SGHRS, CDR2 YFSETQ. The CDR3 is made up of 15 amino acids. In DNA, the CDR3 is TGCGCCAGCAGCTTGGCCGTAGCAGGGTCTCCACCCCTCCACTTT. Its translation is CASSLAVAGSPPLHF.

Here the CDR3 DNA reads TGTGCCAGCAGTCCCTCAGGGCTAGCGGGGTCCTACGAGCAGTACTTC. Amino acid sequence: CASSPSGLAGSYEQYF. The J gene is TRBJ2-7, the V gene TRBV27; 9 nucleotides line up with TRBD2. CDR1 and CDR2 (germline): MNHEY, SMNVEV (reference sequence). CDR3 size: 16 residues. The V segment lost 5 bases and the J segment 1 base; nucleotides outside the gene matches: 9.